This T cell receptor beta chain appears in the sequencing data of a study of T-cell reconstitution after alpha-beta-depleted transplantation in children. Study findings and constraints: A year post-transplant, T-cell counts and diversity derived mostly from newly produced T cells. Certain patients had high TCRbeta diversity at day 60, and it came from recipient T cells and thymic progenitors that survived. Where alpha-beta T cells came from about two months after transplant was reportedly several hundred expanded graft clones.

Germline CDR1 is MNHNS and CDR2 is SASEGT. Trimming shortened V by 6 bases and J by 1 base, and 12 bases separated the two germline ends. This CDR3 is built from 14 residues. In the case of this clonotype: Antigen unknown.

A library of TCRbeta sequences, prepared with unique molecular identifiers, was generated. TCRdb passed the PCR reads through MiXCR, listing each CDR3 protein once. The sample holds 750,000 to 950,000 distinct CDR3 sequences, 15% to 20% seen once. The clonotype originates from a male patient between 10 and 17 years old who had a stem cell transplant for acute lymphoblastic leukemia, so the T cells may come from the graft donor. The starting material was PBMCs, mostly from graft donor cells, obtained 360 days after TCRalphabeta/CD19-depleted stem cell transplant. The chain combines TRBV6-1 with TRBJ2-5; D possibly uses TRBD1 or TRBD2 (5 bases each). The chain's CDR3 is CASRKGRLQETQYF. The CDR3 DNA reads as TGTGCCAGCAGAAAGGGACGGCTCCAAGAGACCCAGTACTTC.